This T cell receptor beta chain was obtained from a study of cytomegalovirus exposure and HLA in healthy donors. In the study overall: Within the Caucasian-associated ancestry cluster were roughly 82% of the 350 to 400 genotyped donors.

This PCR relied on a set of 60 Vbeta primers and 13 Jbeta primers. The repertoire was sequenced with immunoSEQ multiplex PCR; TCRdb's copy has only in-frame clones and lacks some. The sample holds some 130,000 clones. The CDR3 length is 16 residues. Germline assignment: CDR1 MGHDK and CDR2 SYGVNS. The V end was cut by 5 bases, the J end by 3 bases, with 18 bases between. Sequenced material: PBMCs. The TCR originated in a man aged 18-30 years in good health and CMV-seronegative. The genes are TRBV25-1 and TRBJ2-3; tentatively, D is TRBD1 (7 bases). Here the CDR3 reads CASSPNRAGGTDTQYF. CDR3 nucleotides: TGTGCCAGCAGTCCCAACAGGGCAGGGGGGACAGATACGCAGTATTTT.